This TCR beta chain is from a study of neoadjuvant anti-PD-1 for oral cavity cancer. From germline, CDR1 is SEHNR and CDR2 FQNEAQ (reference sequence). Trimming removed 2 bases from V and 2 bases from J, with 12 bases in between. The CDR3 sequence is 15 residues long. PBMC libraries mostly used approximately 500 ng of input genomic DNA, with six replicates per sample. Libraries were prepared by immunoSEQ multiplex PCR; TCRdb keeps only in-frame clonotypes and omits some of them. The data contain 11,000 to 15,000 clones, about 70% of them singletons. As concerns this clone: Its target is not known.

Findings and caveats of the study: Pretreatment Treg/Th17 ratio correlated inversely with post-treatment tumor clonality.

The chain links TRBV7-9 to TRBJ1-1; unclear D gene. Sequences were derived from PBMCs, sampled before nivolumab (anti-PD-1) treatment. The receptor was isolated from a person aged 40 to 85 with oral cavity squamous cell carcinoma. CDR3 DNA sequence: TGTGCCAGCAGCTTAAGTATCACAGCAAACACTGAAGCTTTCTTT. Encoded protein: CASSLSITANTEAFF.